This T cell receptor (beta chain) was retrieved from a study of ipilimumab plus nivolumab after autologous stem cell transplantation. V lost 3 bases and J 12 bases, leaving 18 bases between the germline ends. Germline CDR1 reads SNHLY; CDR2 reads FYNNEI. This CDR3 is built from 15 residues. Sequenced by immunoSEQ multiplex PCR; TCRdb stores in-frame clones only, minus some. The data hold tens of thousands of clones, with 74% observed a single time. This specimen was PBMCs, taken in a trial of ipilimumab plus nivolumab as post-transplant consolidation. The V gene is TRBV2, the J gene TRBJ1-6; a possible D gene is TRBD1 (5 bases). The sequence came from a male donor with diffuse large B-cell lymphoma. CDR3: CASSEDPGGFRPLHF. CDR3 in DNA: TGTGCCAGCAGTGAGGACCCTGGGGGATTCCGACCCCTCCACTTT.